A single sample is the source of the 23 T cell receptor beta chains below, sequenced in a study of blood T cell repertoires in COVID-19. Produced via immunoSEQ multiplex PCR; TCRdb's table is partial and in-frame only. The sample has some 250,000 clones, roughly 80% seen once; the top ten hold around 4%. Sequenced material: peripheral blood. The receptors shown here come from a man aged 60 to 69 with acute or convalescent COVID-19.

The chain employs TRBV6-5 and TRBJ2-5; D uncertain. Germline V gene lookup returns CDR1 MNHEY and CDR2 SVGAGI. Trimming left V 2 bases short and J 5 bases short, with 12 bases between. The CDR3 has 14 amino acids. As DNA, the CDR3 is TGTGCCAGCAGTTACACGGGTGTTTCGGAGACCCAGTACTTC. Protein: CASSYTGVSETQYF.

The chain carries TRBV27 and TRBJ2-2; 10 bases are a match to TRBD2. The V segment lost 2 bases and the J segment 5 bases; nucleotides outside the gene matches: 2. There are 15 residues in the CDR3. CDR1 and CDR2 (germline): MNHEY, SMNVEV (reference sequence). CDR3 region: CASSLSGRGTGELFF. CDR3 bases: TGTGCCAGCAGTTTAAGCGGGAGGGGGACCGGGGAGCTGTTTTTT.

The gene calls are TRBV6-6 and TRBJ1-1, with 7 bases that match TRBD1. The CDR3 length is 16 residues. Per the germline V gene, CDR1 is MNHNY and CDR2 is SVGAGI (reference sequence). The junction had 4 bases not matched to a gene; V was cut back by 0 bases and J by 0 bases. The CDR3 DNA reads as TGTGCCAGCAGTTACTCGATAGGGACAGTGAACACTGAAGCTTTCTTT. Its protein is CASSYSIGTVNTEAFF.

The genes are TRBV5-1 and TRBJ1-5, with D maybe TRBD1 (5 bases). Trimming pared 5 bases from V and 1 base from J, leaving 13 bases between. CDR3 length: 15 residues. CDR1 is SGHRS and CDR2 is YFSETQ in the germline V gene. CDR3 sequence (DNA): TGCGCCAGCAGAGTTACAGGTTCGAGCAATCAGCCCCAGCATTTT. The encoded protein is CASRVTGSSNQPQHF. Complete variable domain (other parts from reference TRBV5-1 and TRBJ1-5): KAGVTQTPRYLIKTRGQQVTLSCSPISGHRSVSWYQQTPGQGLQFLFEYFSETQRNKGNFPGRFSGRQFSNSRSEMNVSTLELGDSALYLCASRVTGSSNQPQHFGDGTRLSIL.

In its sample, this clone was seen once. V and J are TRBV19 and TRBJ1-5; weak D call: TRBD1 (5 bases). The CDR3 sequence is 15 residues long. CDR1 is LNHDA and CDR2 is SQIVND in the germline V gene (reference sequence). Trimming stripped 6 bases from V and 3 bases from J, with 15 bases between. CDR3 nucleotides: TGTGCCAGTAGCAAAAGACAGTCCAACAATCAGCCCCAGCATTTT. Its protein is CASSKRQSNNQPQHF.

This chain links TRBV29-1 with TRBJ2-3; 13 nucleotides match TRBD2. With V trimmed by 6 bases and J by 5 bases, 5 bases remained unmatched. Germline V gene lookup returns CDR1 SQVTM and CDR2 ANQGSEA. The length of the CDR3 is 14 residues. CDR3 in amino acids: CSVTSGRAEDTQYF. The DNA of the CDR3 is TGCAGCGTCACTAGCGGGAGGGCCGAAGATACGCAGTATTTT.

V usage is TRBV28 and J usage is TRBJ2-3; 7 nucleotides line up with TRBD2. Losses at the gene ends were 4 bases for V and 6 bases for J; bases not matched to a gene: 7. The CDR3 is 14 residues long. Germline V CDR1 and CDR2: MDHEN, SYDVKM. CDR3 sequence: CASSSAGVDDTQYF. The CDR3 nucleotides are TGTGCCAGCAGTTCCGCGGGAGTGGACGATACGCAGTATTTT.

This clone was seen once. This chain connects TRBV3-1 (or the pseudogene TRBV3-2) to TRBJ2-7; a weak D match, TRBD1 (6 bases). Trimming shortened V by 4 bases and J by 3 bases, and 19 bases separated the two germline ends. CDR1 and CDR2 (germline): LGHDT, YNNKEL (reference sequence). The CDR3 consists of 16 residues. The CDR3 reads CASSLSQYREHYEQYF. CDR3 DNA: TGTGCCAGCAGCCTTTCACAGTACAGGGAGCACTACGAGCAGTACTTC.

V is TRBV9 and J is TRBJ2-3, with TRBD2 matching over 9 bases. CDR1 and CDR2 from the germline V gene are SGDLS and YYNGEE. The CDR3 length is 18 residues. V lost 0 bases, J lost 0 bases, and 8 bases stayed unmatched. DNA for the CDR3: TGTGCCAGCAGCGTAGGGGCGGGAGGGCCCATCAGCACAGATACGCAGTATTTT. This gives the protein CASSVGAGGPISTDTQYF.

The chain is built from TRBV3-1 (or the pseudogene TRBV3-2) and TRBJ2-5; TRBD1 matches at 8 bases. V dropped 3 bases and J dropped 4; count of bases not matched to a gene: 10. Germline CDR1 LGHDT, CDR2 YNNKEL (reference sequence). This CDR3 is 16 amino acids long. The CDR3 region is CASSHKSDRAGETQYF. CDR3 nucleotide sequence: TGTGCCAGCAGCCATAAGTCGGACAGGGCTGGAGAGACCCAGTACTTC.

V is TRBV27 and J is TRBJ2-2; 8 nucleotides agree with TRBD1. Germline V lookup: CDR1 MNHEY, CDR2 SMNVEV (reference sequence). V dropped 5 bases and J dropped 6; count of bases not matched to a gene: 11. The CDR3 is made up of 16 amino acids. The CDR3 region is CASSPQGAANAGELFF. In DNA, the CDR3 is TGTGCCAGCAGTCCCCAGGGGGCGGCTAACGCCGGGGAGCTGTTTTTT.

With regard to this clone: Other DNA sequences in this specimen translate into the identical CDR3. In nucleotides, the CDR3 is TGCAGCGTTGAAGGCGGGGGGGAGACCCAGTACTTC. Amino acids: CSVEGGGETQYF. The chain is built from TRBV29-1 and TRBJ2-5; 8 bases fit TRBD2. The V gene's germline CDR1 is SQVTM and CDR2 ANQGSEA. V was pared by 1 base and J by 5 bases, with 0 bases of the junction left unmatched. This CDR3 comprises 12 residues.

In this sample, this clone turned up a few times. The rearrangement joins TRBV7-9 to TRBJ1-2; tentative D call: TRBD1 (6 bases). Trimming removed 5 bases at V and 4 bases at J, with 17 bases between. Germline CDR1 SEHNR, CDR2 FQNEAQ (reference sequence). The CDR3 is 15 residues long. CDR3 bases: TGTGCCAGCAGCGAAGGGGGAGGGGTTGGCTATGGCTACACCTTC. Translation gives CASSEGGGVGYGYTF.

V usage is TRBV3-1 (or the pseudogene TRBV3-2) and J usage is TRBJ1-2; a possible D gene is TRBD1 (5 bases). The CDR3 length is 12 residues. Between the trimmed V and J ends, which lost 6 bases and 2 bases, there was a span of 7 bases. The germline gives CDR1 LGHDT, CDR2 YNNKEL (reference sequence). CDR3 sequence: CASSPGNYGYTF. The CDR3 DNA reads as TGTGCCAGCAGTCCAGGGAACTATGGCTACACCTTC.

This chain links TRBV30 with TRBJ1-2; D uncertain. Germline V CDR1 and CDR2: GTSNPN, SVGIG (reference sequence). V gave up 8 bases and J gave up 1 base, with 17 bases separating them. This CDR3 spans 14 amino acids. The CDR3 reads CADTPDGINYGYTF. The CDR3 DNA reads TGTGCCGATACCCCGGACGGGATTAACTATGGCTACACCTTC. The whole variable domain, filled in from reference TRBV30 and TRBJ1-2, reads SQTIHQWPATLVQPVGSPLSLECTVEGTSNPNLYWYRQAAGRGLQLLFYSVGIGQISSEVPQNLSASRPQDRQFILSSKKLLLSDSGFYLCADTPDGINYGYTFGSGTRLTVV.

The chain uses TRBV6-5 and TRBJ2-7, with TRBD1 matching over 7 bases. The CDR3 spans 14 residues. The ends lost 10 bases at V and 4 bases at J; junction bases unmatched: 13. The germline V gene encodes CDR1 MNHEY and CDR2 SVGAGI. CDR3 residues: CATSLDRVGYEQYF. DNA of the CDR3: TGTGCCACTTCTCTCGACAGGGTAGGTTACGAGCAGTACTTC.

Points on this clone: The same CDR3 is also encoded by other DNA sequences in this sample. V is TRBV9 and J is TRBJ2-7, with TRBD1 identical over 11 bases. CDR1 is SGDLS and CDR2 is YYNGEE in the germline V gene. Unmatched junction bases numbered 0, after V lost 2 bases and J lost 2 bases. This CDR3 is built from 14 residues. The CDR3 reads CASSVGQGAYEQYF. CDR3 DNA sequence: TGTGCCAGCAGCGTGGGACAGGGGGCCTACGAGCAGTACTTC.

V and J are TRBV3-1 (or the pseudogene TRBV3-2) and TRBJ1-4; unclear D gene. Germline-derived CDR1 and CDR2 are LGHDT and YNNKEL (reference sequence). This CDR3 is 13 amino acids long. Trimming removed 4 bases at V and 8 bases at J, with 11 bases between. For the CDR3, the DNA is TGTGCCAGCAGCCGTCGGGGAAACGAAAAACTGTTTTTT. Its translation: CASSRRGNEKLFF.

Here the CDR3 DNA reads TGTGCCAGCAGCTTAGCGGCGGCAGCGGGAGTCTCAGATACGCAGTATTTT. This codes for CASSLAAAAGVSDTQYF. V gene TRBV7-6 combines with J gene TRBJ2-3; 8 positions match TRBD2. Per the germline V gene, CDR1 is SGHVS and CDR2 is FNYEAQ. The CDR3 runs to 17 residues. V shed 0 bases and J 4 bases; nucleotides not matched to a gene: 9.

The chain combines TRBV19 with TRBJ2-5; tentatively, D is TRBD2 (6 bases). Germline V lookup: CDR1 LNHDA, CDR2 SQIVND (reference sequence). The CDR3 totals 13 residues. V was cut by 2 bases and J by 5 bases, with 9 bases left in between. The CDR3 region is CASSIPGEETQYF. The CDR3 DNA follows: TGTGCCAGTAGTATACCGGGGGAGGAGACCCAGTACTTC. The complete variable domain, with remaining parts taken from reference TRBV19 and TRBJ2-5, reads DGGITQSPKYLFRKEGQNVTLSCEQNLNHDAMYWYRQDPGQGLRLIYYSQIVNDFQKGDIAEGYSVSREKKESFPLTVTSAQKNPTAFYLCASSIPGEETQYFGPGTRLLVL.

V and J are TRBV6-5 and TRBJ1-2, with TRBD1 matching 8 bases. The CDR3 sequence is 14 residues long. Germline trimming cut 6 bases from V and 4 bases from J; bases unmatched to any gene: 7. In germline, CDR1 is MNHEY, CDR2 SVGAGI. The CDR3 nucleotides are TGTGCCAGCAGCGCGGACAGGGCCGGCTATGGCTACACCTTC. It encodes CASSADRAGYGYTF.

This chain joins TRBV5-1 and TRBJ2-1, with 11 bases that match TRBD2. Germline trimming cut 4 bases from V and 5 bases from J; bases unmatched to any gene: 11. There are 17 residues in the CDR3. Germline CDR1 and CDR2: SGHRS and YFSETQ. The CDR3 protein is CASSPFSGGARDNEQFF. The CDR3 nucleotides are TGCGCCAGCAGCCCCTTTAGCGGGGGGGCGAGGGACAATGAGCAGTTCTTC.

This clone was picked up one time. The chain joins TRBV6-5 to TRBJ1-5, with no clear D. Germline values: CDR1 MNHEY, CDR2 SVGAGI. Trimming removed 6 bases at V and 7 bases at J, with 16 bases between. The CDR3 has 14 residues. CDR3: CASRRPQARQPQHF. CDR3 nucleotide sequence: TGTGCCAGCAGACGGCCCCAAGCTAGGCAGCCCCAGCATTTT.